Listed below are T cell receptor beta chains from one sample, sequenced in a study of radiotherapy plus CTLA-4 blockade in lung cancer. TCRdb's copy holds only in-frame clones and misses some; the assay was immunoSEQ multiplex PCR. The repertoire holds roughly 110,000 clones, with about 85% as singletons. The sample in question was peripheral blood, obtained from a patient treated with radiotherapy plus ipilimumab. The receptors here all came from a human donor with non-small cell lung cancer that progressed on radiotherapy plus ipilimumab. Some clones in this sample may be carry-over from other donors' samples. CDR3s include the opening cysteine and the closing phenylalanine or tryptophan. Fields, in order: J gene, D gene, V gene, clone size, CDR3 DNA, CDR3 protein. A D gene is named only where the DNA matches it firmly. Clone size, where shown, is once, few, many, or a class for clones that have expanded.

TRBJ1-2	TRBD1	TRBV5-4	.	TGTGCCAGCAGCCTAGGACAGGCCAACTATGGCTACACCTTC	CASSLGQANYGYTF
TRBJ1-3	.	TRBV6-6	.	TGTGCCAGCAGTTTCACAGGACCCCGCTCTGGAAACACCATATATTTT	CASSFTGPRSGNTIYF
TRBJ2-6	.	TRBV9	few	TGTGCCAGCAGCGTAGTGTCTGGGGCCAACGTCCTGACTTTC	CASSVVSGANVLTF
TRBJ2-5	TRBD1	TRBV14	.	TGTGCCAGCAGCCAGACTTGGGACAGGGGGAGGAACCAGTACTTC	CASSQTWDRGRNQYF
TRBJ2-5	.	TRBV29-1	.	TGCAGCGGGAGCGTTGGTCTGGTGGAGACCCAGTACTTC	CSGSVGLVETQYF
TRBJ1-3	TRBD1	TRBV5-4	few	TGTGCCAGCAGCCGTGGACAGGGCTCTGGAAACACCATATATTTT	CASSRGQGSGNTIYF
TRBJ1-3	.	TRBV2	.	TGTGCCAGCAGCCAGTCGACAGTCACTGGAAACACCATATATTTT	CASSQSTVTGNTIYF
TRBJ1-3	.	TRBV27	.	TGTGCCAGCGCCCGGGTGGGCTCTGGAAACACCATATATTTT	CASARVGSGNTIYF
TRBJ1-2	.	TRBV28	.	TGTGCCAGCAGTTTACGGGTCTCCCAAAGGGGCTACACCTTC	CASSLRVSQRGYTF
TRBJ2-2	.	TRBV27	.	TGTGCCGGCCAAATCCGACCCGGTTTGGGGCTGTTTTTT	CAGQIRPGLGLFF
TRBJ2-7	.	TRBV4-1	.	TGCGCCAGCAGCCGGGGGGACAGAACCTCCTACGAGCAGTACTTC	CASSRGDRTSYEQYF
TRBJ2-4	TRBD2	TRBV4-1	.	TGCGCCAGCAGCCACCTTAGCGGGGGGCCATGGAACATTCAGTACTTC	CASSHLSGGPWNIQYF
TRBJ1-2	TRBD1	TRBV5-5	few	TGTGCCAGCAGCCCCTTGGGACAGCCAGATTTATATGGCTACACCTTC	CASSPLGQPDLYGYTF
TRBJ1-2	.	TRBV7-2	.	TGTGCCAGCAGCTTGGGCGGAGATAACTATGGCTACACCTTC	CASSLGGDNYGYTF
TRBJ2-7	.	TRBV7-2	.	TGTGCCAGCAGCTCCGGGGGCTCTACGCGCTCCTACGAGCAGTACTTC	CASSSGGSTRSYEQYF
TRBJ2-7	.	TRBV5-1	.	TGCGCCAGCAGCCCGGGGTGGGTGGGTCCCTACGAGCAGTACTTC	CASSPGWVGPYEQYF
TRBJ1-2	.	TRBV2	few	TGTGCCAGCAGTAGCCTCCCCGACCCTCCTGGCTACACCTTC	CASSSLPDPPGYTF
TRBJ2-1	.	TRBV4-2	.	TGTGCCAGCAGCCAAACCTACAATGAGCAGTTCTTC	CASSQTYNEQFF
TRBJ2-5	.	TRBV15	.	TGTGCCACCAGCCTATATACAAACCAAGAGACCCAGTACTTC	CATSLYTNQETQYF
TRBJ2-1	TRBD2	TRBV5-4	.	TGTGCCAGCAGCTTACTGGTCGGCGGGGGGACCTACAATGAGCAGTTCTTC	CASSLLVGGGTYNEQFF
TRBJ2-5	TRBD2	TRBV7-7	.	TGTGCTAGCAGCGGGACGGGACAAGAGACCCAGTACTTC	CASSGTGQETQYF
TRBJ2-5	TRBD1	TRBV15	once	TGTGCCACCAGCAGAGATGGGATAGGGGGCAGAGAGACCCAGTACTTC	CATSRDGIGGRETQYF
TRBJ1-1	.	TRBV18	.	TGTGCCAGCTCACCTAGAACACCCTCCCTGAACACTGAAGCTTTCTTT	CASSPRTPSLNTEAFF
TRBJ1-4	TRBD1	TRBV18	.	TGTGCCAGCTCACCATGGGACAGACTAAATGAAAAACTGTTTTTT	CASSPWDRLNEKLFF
TRBJ1-4	.	TRBV11-2	.	TGTGCCAGCAGCTTAGATCGGAGCTCGAAACTGTTTTTT	CASSLDRSSKLFF
TRBJ2-2	.	TRBV19	.	TGTGCCAGTAGTATAGGTACCGGGGAGCTGTTTTTT	CASSIGTGELFF
TRBJ2-3	TRBD2	TRBV11-1	.	TGTGCCAGCAGCTCCCCCTTCGGGACTAGCGGGGGGGTTTCGGATACGCAGTATTTT	CASSSPFGTSGGVSDTQYF
TRBJ1-2	.	TRBV5-6	.	TGTGCCAGCAGCTTGGCCCTAGGGAACTATGGCTACACCTTC	CASSLALGNYGYTF
TRBJ1-3	.	TRBV5-8	few	TGTGCCAGCAGCCGGATCGGGCGACTCTACTCTGGAAACACCATATATTTT	CASSRIGRLYSGNTIYF
TRBJ1-1	.	TRBV7-9	.	TGTGCCAGCAGGAATAAACCGGGACGGCGTAACACTGAAGCTTTCTTT	CASRNKPGRRNTEAFF
TRBJ1-5	.	TRBV19	.	TGTGCCAGTAGCACACCCAGGGCCAGACAGCCCCAGCATTTT	CASSTPRARQPQHF
TRBJ1-4	.	TRBV7-2	.	TGTGCCAGCAGCCCCCTGTGGGGTGAAAAACTGTTTTTT	CASSPLWGEKLFF
TRBJ1-2	.	TRBV6-1	.	TGTGCCAGCAGTGAAAGGGGGATGGTATTCTATGGCTACACCTTC	CASSERGMVFYGYTF
TRBJ1-2	TRBD1	TRBV6-1	.	TGTGCCAGCAGTGAACCGGCTGATGACAGGGGGAACTATGGCTACACCTTC	CASSEPADDRGNYGYTF
TRBJ2-3	.	TRBV7-3	.	TGTGCCAGCAGCTTAATACGAGGGCGAGGCACAGATACGCAGTATTTT	CASSLIRGRGTDTQYF
TRBJ1-4	TRBD1	TRBV4-3	.	TGCGCCAGCAGCCAAGAGCCCGGGACAGGGAATGAAAAACTGTTTTTT	CASSQEPGTGNEKLFF
TRBJ2-6	.	TRBV7-3	.	TGTGCCAGCAGCTTAAACTGGGACTCTGGGGCCAACGTCCTGACTTTC	CASSLNWDSGANVLTF
TRBJ2-7	.	TRBV5-5	.	TGTGCCAGCAGCTTGACCGGGGATCTCTCCTACGAGCAGTACTTC	CASSLTGDLSYEQYF
TRBJ2-3	.	TRBV5-1	.	TGCGCCAGCGGGGAACCACGTACTAGCACAGATACGCAGTATTTT	CASGEPRTSTDTQYF
TRBJ2-7	.	TRBV29-1	.	TGCAGCGTTGTAGCGGGACAGGGTCGATACGAGCAGTACTTC	CSVVAGQGRYEQYF
TRBJ2-2	TRBD1	TRBV7-2	.	TGTGCCAGCAGTTTTGTGAGACAGGGTGGGGAGTGGCTTCCCGGGGAGCTGTTTTTT	CASSFVRQGGEWLPGELFF
TRBJ1-1	.	TRBV29-1	.	TGCAGCGTTGTTTTGGCCAGGGGCCCCTCCACTGAAGCTTTCTTT	CSVVLARGPSTEAFF
TRBJ1-1	.	TRBV2	.	TGTGCCAGCAGTGATGGCAGGAACACTGAAGCTTTCTTT	CASSDGRNTEAFF
TRBJ1-2	.	TRBV18	.	TGTGCCAGCTCACCACCGGTGGGTCGGGGCGGCTACACCTTC	CASSPPVGRGGYTF
TRBJ1-2	TRBD1	TRBV9	.	TGTGCCAGCAGCGCCCGACCCGAGGGGGCAAACTATGGCTACACCTTC	CASSARPEGANYGYTF
TRBJ1-1	.	TRBV5-1	.	TGCGCCAGCACCGAACAGCAGAACACTGAAGCTTTCTTT	CASTEQQNTEAFF
TRBJ2-2	.	TRBV9	.	TGTGCCAGCAGCATTACTAGTGCCGGGGAGCTGTTTTTT	CASSITSAGELFF
TRBJ2-3	.	TRBV7-3	.	TGTGCCAGCAGCCCCCGTCGAACAGATACGCAGTATTTT	CASSPRRTDTQYF
TRBJ2-3	.	TRBV19	.	TGTGCCAGTAGTATGGGCCGGACGGTTTCCCGCCCAGATACGCAGTATTTT	CASSMGRTVSRPDTQYF
TRBJ2-1	.	TRBV19	few	TGTGCCAGTAGCCTCGATCACTACAATGAGCAGTTCTTC	CASSLDHYNEQFF
TRBJ1-3	TRBD1	TRBV9	.	TGTGCCAGCAGCTCTCGGACAGGGCCTGGAAACACCATATATTTT	CASSSRTGPGNTIYF
TRBJ2-5	TRBD1	TRBV5-4	.	TGTGCCAGCAGCGCGAAGACAGGGTACCAAGAGACCCAGTACTTC	CASSAKTGYQETQYF
TRBJ2-1	.	TRBV7-2	.	TGTGCCAGCAGCTTAGAGGGGCAGGGATACTCCTACAATGAGCAGTTCTTC	CASSLEGQGYSYNEQFF
TRBJ2-3	.	TRBV4-3	.	TGCGCCAGCAGCGGCGGACCCTTTTCCATCGATACGCAGTATTTT	CASSGGPFSIDTQYF
TRBJ1-2	.	TRBV6-5	.	TGTGCCAGCAGTTCTGAACAGCAGCCTGGCTATGGCTACACCTTC	CASSSEQQPGYGYTF